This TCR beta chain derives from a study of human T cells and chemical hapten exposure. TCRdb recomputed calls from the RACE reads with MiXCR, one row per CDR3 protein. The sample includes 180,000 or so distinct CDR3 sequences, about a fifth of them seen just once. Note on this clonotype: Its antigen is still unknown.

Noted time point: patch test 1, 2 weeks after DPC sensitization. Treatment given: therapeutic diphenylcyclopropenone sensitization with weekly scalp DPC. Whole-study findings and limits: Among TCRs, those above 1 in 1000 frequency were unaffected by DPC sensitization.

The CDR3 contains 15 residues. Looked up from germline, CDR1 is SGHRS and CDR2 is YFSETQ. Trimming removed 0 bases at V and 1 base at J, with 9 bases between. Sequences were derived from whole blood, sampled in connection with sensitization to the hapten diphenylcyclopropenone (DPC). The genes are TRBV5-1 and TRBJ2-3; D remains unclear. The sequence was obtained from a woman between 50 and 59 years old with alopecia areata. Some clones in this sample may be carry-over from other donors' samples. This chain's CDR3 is CASSLEAVGTDTQYF. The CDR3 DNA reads TGCGCCAGCAGCTTGGAGGCGGTAGGCACAGATACGCAGTATTTT.